This T cell receptor (beta chain) was retrieved from a study of regulatory T cells in long-lasting Graves disease. CDR3 regions were amplified by Arm-PCR using iRepertoire HTBI primers to build TCR beta libraries. TCRdb reprocessed the multiplex PCR reads with MiXCR, giving one entry per CDR3 protein. The sample consists of around 450,000 distinct CDR3 sequences, about 15% of them appearing once. The CDR3 covers 15 residues. V lost 2 bases, J lost 4 bases, and 14 bases lay in between. Time point reported: newly diagnosed GD, antithyroid drugs for less than 3 months. Making the TCR library involved RNA that had been extracted from PBMCs. These data also formed part of another study, on T cells in Graves' hyperthyroidism and ophthalmopathy.

This clonotype was sampled from a woman aged 25 to 39 with Graves disease. Sequenced material: peripheral blood mononuclear cells (PBMCs), taken at new diagnosis, from a patient treated with antithyroid drugs. The genes are TRBV12-3 or TRBV12-4 and TRBJ1-2; possible D gene TRBD1, 6 bases. The DNA for the CDR3 is TGTGCCAGCAGTTTATTCGACAGGAACCTCTATGGCTACACCTTC. Translating it yields CASSLFDRNLYGYTF.